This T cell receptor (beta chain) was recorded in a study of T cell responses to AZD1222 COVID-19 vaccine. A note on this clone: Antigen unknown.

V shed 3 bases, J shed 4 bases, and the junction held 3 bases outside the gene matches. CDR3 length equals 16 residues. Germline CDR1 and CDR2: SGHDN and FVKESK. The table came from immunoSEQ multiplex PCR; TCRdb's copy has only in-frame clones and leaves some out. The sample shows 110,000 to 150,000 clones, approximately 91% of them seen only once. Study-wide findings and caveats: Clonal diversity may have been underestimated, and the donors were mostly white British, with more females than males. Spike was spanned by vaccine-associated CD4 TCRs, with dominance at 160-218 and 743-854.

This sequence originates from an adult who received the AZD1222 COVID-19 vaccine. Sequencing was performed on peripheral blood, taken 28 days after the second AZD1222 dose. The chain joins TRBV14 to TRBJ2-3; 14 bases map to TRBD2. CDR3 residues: CASSQGTSGGPDTQYF. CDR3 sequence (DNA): TGTGCCAGCAGCCAGGGGACTAGCGGGGGCCCAGATACGCAGTATTTT. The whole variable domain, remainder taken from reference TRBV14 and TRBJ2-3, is EAGVTQFPSHSVIEKGQTVTLRCDPISGHDNLYWYRRVMGKEIKFLLHFVKESKQDESGMPNNRFLAERTGGTYSTLKVQPAELEDSGVYFCASSQGTSGGPDTQYFGPGTRLTVL.